Given below is one TCR beta chain in context. The antigen remains undetermined. The data stem from a study of T cells expressing NK-cell markers. Study-wide background: There were seven HCMV-seropositive donors and one seronegative donor among the eight sequenced. Study outcomes and limitations: More than 5 donors showed dominant NKG2C+ clonotypes comprising roughly 1.0-7.5% of their CD8+ T cells. Four donors' CD3+CD56-NKG2C+ cells were dominated by the same clonotypes.

Researchers built TCR beta cDNA using 5'RACE template switching with UMIs. TCRdb reprocessed the 5' RACE reads and reports one entry per CDR3 protein, with no DNA. This sample's table reports 500,000 or so distinct CDR3 sequences. This CDR3 region has 16 residues. CDR1 and CDR2 (germline): SGHTA, FQGTGA. The rearrangement joins TRBV7-3 to TRBJ2-1; TCRdb gives TRBD2 as the D gene, but with no DNA this cannot be confirmed. This receptor was obtained from a man aged 18 to 35 in good health. Specimen: blood T cells: a sorted CD56 or NKG2C T cell subset, CD4+ or CD8+ T cells, or bulk PBMC T cells (not recorded which). CDR3: CASSSGLAGRDNEQFF.